This TCR beta chain emerged from a study of cytomegalovirus exposure and HLA in healthy donors. Study-level findings and limits: Within an earlier analysis, most TCR beta V segments proved productive either about 87% or about 30% of the time. Analysis was performed later, and it showed HLA-associated TCR beta chains to be more clonally expanded than equally common others. Only CMV serostatus was available as immune exposure information.

Primers: 60 Vbeta forward and 13 Jbeta reverse. Data came from immunoSEQ multiplex PCR; TCRdb stores just in-frame clones and leaves some out. The table lists 90,000 to 120,000 clones, 70% of them singletons. In the case of this clone: The antigen is not known.

This clonotype was sampled from a man aged 35 to 55 in good health and CMV-seropositive. The sequenced sample was PBMCs.

CDR3 in DNA: TGCGCCAGCAGCTTGGGGACAGGGGACCAGCCCCAGCATTTT. Amino acids: CASSLGTGDQPQHF. The J gene is TRBJ1-5, the V gene TRBV5-1; 9 bases align to TRBD1. The CDR3 is 14 amino acids. V dropped 0 bases and J dropped 7; count of bases not matched to a gene: 2. CDR1 SGHRS and CDR2 YFSETQ come from the germline V gene. The whole variable domain, remainder taken from reference TRBV5-1 and TRBJ1-5, is KAGVTQTPRYLIKTRGQQVTLSCSPISGHRSVSWYQQTPGQGLQFLFEYFSETQRNKGNFPGRFSGRQFSNSRSEMNVSTLELGDSALYLCASSLGTGDQPQHFGDGTRLSIL.